The 19 T cell receptor beta chains below all came from one sample that was sequenced in a study of cytomegalovirus exposure and HLA in healthy donors. PCR amplification relied on 60 Vbeta primers (plus 13 Jbeta primers). Data came from immunoSEQ multiplex PCR; TCRdb stores just in-frame clones and leaves some out. The sample lists about 190,000 clones, around 80% occurring once. Sequencing input: PBMCs. All receptors come from a boy between 2 and 10 years old in good health and CMV-seronegative.

This sequence joins TRBV6-1 and TRBJ2-1, with 7 bases matching TRBD1. After removal of 3 bases from V and 3 bases from J, the junction contained 8 bases not matched to a gene. Per germline, CDR1 MNHNS and CDR2 SASEGT. The CDR3 is 16 residues long. The CDR3 region has the DNA TGTGCCAGCAGTGAGATTTGGGACAGAAACTACAATGAGCAGTTCTTC. Protein product: CASSEIWDRNYNEQFF.

The chain couples TRBV2 to TRBJ2-1; 8 positions agree with TRBD2. This CDR3 contains 14 residues. V was pared by 8 bases and J by 7 bases, with 10 bases of the junction left unmatched. Looked up from germline, CDR1 is SNHLY and CDR2 is FYNNEI. CDR3 in DNA: TGTGCCAGCGGTGGGACTAGAGGAACGAATGAGCAGTTCTTC. It is translated as CASGGTRGTNEQFF. The variable domain in full, with the rest retrieved from reference TRBV2 and TRBJ2-1, is EPEVTQTPSHQVTQMGQEVILRCVPISNHLYFYWYRQILGQKVEFLVSFYNNEISEKSEIFDDQFSVERPDGSNFTLKIRSTKLEDSAMYFCASGGTRGTNEQFFGPGTRLTVL.

CDR3: CASSFRPSGATYEQYF. CDR3 bases: TGTGCCAGCAGCTTCAGACCCAGCGGGGCTACCTACGAGCAGTACTTC. The gene calls are TRBV5-4 and TRBJ2-7; TRBD2 agrees at 7 bases. Trimming cost V 2 bases and J 2 bases; bases outside gene matches: 10. The germline gives CDR1 SGHNT, CDR2 YYREEE (reference sequence). The CDR3 spans 16 residues. The whole variable domain, remainder taken from reference TRBV5-4 and TRBJ2-7, is ETGVTQSPTHLIKTRGQQVTLRCSSQSGHNTVSWYQQALGQGPQFIFQYYREEENGRGNFPPRFSGLQFPNYSSELNVNALELDDSALYLCASSFRPSGATYEQYFGPGTRLTVT.

The V and J genes are TRBV11-2 and TRBJ2-7; TRBD2 matches at 11 bases. This CDR3 has 16 amino acids. V lost 2 bases and J lost 4; bases outside the gene matches: 7. Per germline, CDR1 SGHAT and CDR2 FQNNGV. This CDR3 is CASSLIVASGRYEQYF. CDR3 nucleotide sequence: TGTGCCAGCAGCTTAATCGTAGCTAGCGGGAGGTACGAGCAGTACTTC.

This chain connects TRBV14 to TRBJ2-1; 10 bases line up with TRBD2. Trimming at V came to 0 bases and at J to 4 bases, leaving 3 bases not matched to a gene. Germline lookup yields CDR1 SGHDN and CDR2 FVKESK. The CDR3 consists of 16 residues. The CDR3 is CASSQELAGSYNEQFF. For the CDR3, the DNA is TGTGCCAGCAGCCAAGAACTAGCGGGGTCGTACAATGAGCAGTTCTTC. Full variable domain (outside the CDR3, taken from reference TRBV14 and TRBJ2-1): EAGVTQFPSHSVIEKGQTVTLRCDPISGHDNLYWYRRVMGKEIKFLLHFVKESKQDESGMPNNRFLAERTGGTYSTLKVQPAELEDSGVYFCASSQELAGSYNEQFFGPGTRLTVL.

V is TRBV30 and J is TRBJ1-5; no definite D call. V dropped 4 bases and J dropped 9 bases, with 16 bases sitting between them. Germline V gene sequence: CDR1 GTSNPN, CDR2 SVGIG (reference sequence). This CDR3 region has 13 residues. CDR3 nucleotide sequence: TGTGCCTGGATGAACCGGGAAGACGGGCCCCAGCATTTT. Encoded protein: CAWMNREDGPQHF.

This chain connects TRBV9 to TRBJ2-7, with 11 bases fitting TRBD2. V shed 3 bases, J shed 4 bases, and the junction held 6 bases outside the gene matches. CDR1 and CDR2 (germline): SGDLS, YYNGEE. The CDR3 contains 15 residues. The CDR3 DNA follows: TGTGCCAGCAGCGAGACTAGCGGGAATAATTACGAGCAGTACTTC. Translation gives CASSETSGNNYEQYF.

The chain couples TRBV10-3 to TRBJ1-5; D uncertain. There are 15 residues in the CDR3. The V end lost 2 bases, the J end lost 1 base, and 9 bases lay between the germline ends. Germline V gives CDR1 ENHRY, CDR2 SYGVKD. This CDR3 reads CAISEGGRSNQPQHF. The CDR3 coding sequence is TGTGCCATCAGTGAGGGAGGGCGGAGCAATCAGCCCCAGCATTTT.

The J gene is TRBJ2-5, the V gene TRBV7-2; 7 bases are shared with TRBD2. CDR3 length: 14 amino acids. Trimming removed 5 bases from V and 0 bases from J; junction bases left unmatched: 3. The germline V gene encodes CDR1 SGHTA and CDR2 FQGNSA. The CDR3 bases are TGTGCCAGCAGCCCTAGCGGAAACCAAGAGACCCAGTACTTC. Translation gives CASSPSGNQETQYF.

The V and J genes are TRBV5-5 and TRBJ1-2; 8 bases are shared with TRBD1. The trim removed 4 bases at V and 5 bases at J, leaving 13 bases unmatched. Germline CDR1 reads SGHKS; CDR2 reads YYEKEE (reference sequence). The CDR3 spans 16 residues. The CDR3 bases are TGTGCCAGCAGCCCGACCGACAGGGGCCGTATTTATGGCTACACCTTC. Translating gives CASSPTDRGRIYGYTF. The complete variable domain, with remaining parts taken from reference TRBV5-5 and TRBJ1-2, reads DAGVTQSPTHLIKTRGQQVTLRCSPISGHKSVSWYQQVLGQGPQFIFQYYEKEERGRGNFPDRFSARQFPNYSSELNVNALLLGDSALYLCASSPTDRGRIYGYTFGSGTRLTVV.

The CDR3 DNA reads as TGCAGCGCACGCCTTACTGAGTCCTACAATGAGCAGTTCTTC. It specifies CSARLTESYNEQFF. The chain links TRBV29-1 to TRBJ2-1; D uncertain. Germline CDR1 reads SQVTM; CDR2 reads ANQGSEA. V lost 7 bases, J lost 1 base, and 14 bases lay in between. CDR3 length equals 14 residues.

This clone was picked up a small number of times. The V gene is TRBV29-1, the J gene TRBJ1-2; 7 positions match TRBD1. V lost 2 bases to trimming and J lost 2 bases; unmatched junction nucleotides: 17. This CDR3 region has 18 residues. Germline V CDR1 and CDR2: SQVTM, ANQGSEA. In DNA form, the CDR3 reads TGCAGCGTTGAACACCCACGGGGGAAACAGGGGCAAAACTATGGCTACACCTTC. This sequence encodes CSVEHPRGKQGQNYGYTF.

The rearrangement links TRBV5-1 to TRBJ1-2; 8 nucleotides agree with TRBD1. This CDR3 has 15 amino acids. Trimming took 0 bases from V and 8 from J; bases not matched to a gene: 9. CDR1 and CDR2 from the germline V gene are SGHRS and YFSETQ. This CDR3 reads CASSLEWTGWQGYTF. The CDR3 nucleotides are TGCGCCAGCAGCTTGGAATGGACAGGGTGGCAGGGCTACACCTTC.

This clone has a handful of counts. This rearrangement joins TRBV28 to TRBJ2-5; D possibly corresponds to TRBD2 (6 bases). TRBJ2-7 explains the end of the DNA better; the J call may be wrong. There are 13 residues in the CDR3. Per the germline V gene, CDR1 is MDHEN and CDR2 is SYDVKM. The CDR3 loop is CASSLEGIYEQYF. DNA for the CDR3: TGTGCCAGCAGTTTGGAGGGGATATACGAGCAGTACTTC.

The chain joins TRBV13 to TRBJ2-1; 7 bases match TRBD2. The CDR3 extends over 17 amino acids. Germline assignment: CDR1 PRHDT and CDR2 FYEKMQ (reference sequence). J gave up 4 bases and V 1 base, and 10 bases lay outside the gene matches. CDR3 sequence: CASSLEFWGGLYNEQFF. In DNA, the CDR3 is TGTGCCAGCAGCTTAGAATTTTGGGGGGGACTTTACAATGAGCAGTTCTTC.

V is TRBV6-1 and J is TRBJ2-2; maybe TRBD1 (5 bases). The V end lost 11 bases, the J end lost 3 bases, and 10 bases lay between the germline ends. Germline V gives CDR1 MNHNS, CDR2 SASEGT. The CDR3 extends over 12 amino acids. The CDR3 is CAGQQYTGELFF. The CDR3 nucleotides are TGTGCCGGACAACAGTACACCGGGGAGCTGTTTTTT.

The chain couples TRBV15 to TRBJ2-1; no firm D call. Germline V gene lookup returns CDR1 LNHNV and CDR2 YYDKDF (reference sequence). The CDR3 extends over 14 amino acids. The V end lost 0 bases, the J end lost 4 bases, and 7 bases lay between the germline ends. CDR3 protein: CATSRELIYNEQFF. The CDR3 DNA reads as TGTGCCACCAGCAGAGAACTAATATACAATGAGCAGTTCTTC.

The chain recombines TRBV7-9 with TRBJ1-2; D unclear. CDR1 and CDR2 (germline): SEHNR, FQNEAQ (reference sequence). The CDR3 is 14 amino acids. Trimming removed 1 base at V and 7 bases at J, with 13 bases between. CDR3 amino acids: CASSLVGISGGYTF. CDR3 nucleotides: TGTGCCAGCAGCTTAGTAGGAATATCGGGTGGCTACACCTTC.

CDR3 sequence: CSVEGAGVTRNTQYF. The CDR3 DNA is TGCAGCGTTGAGGGAGCGGGGGTGACCAGGAATACGCAGTATTTT. V and J are TRBV29-1 and TRBJ2-3; 8 positions match TRBD2. CDR1 and CDR2 from the germline V gene are SQVTM and ANQGSEA. V trimming: 3 bases; J trimming: 7 bases; junction bases outside the gene matches: 12. This CDR3 contains 15 residues.